The present TCR beta chain was sequenced within a study of T cells in Graves' hyperthyroidism and ophthalmopathy (dated by TCRdb to between 2018 and 2021). Context from the whole study: Peripheral blood samples were taken at initial diagnosis, before any treatment was given. The 95 to 100 discovery patients were randomly split 7:3 into training and test sets. After sampling, hyperthyroidism patients received methimazole starting at 30 mg daily, and ophthalmopathy patients received high-dose intravenous methylprednisolone. A discovery cohort of around 100 patients, about 43 with Graves' ophthalmopathy and about 58 with stable Graves' hyperthyroidism, was used to find distinguishing TCR V-J signatures. Prospective prediction of ophthalmopathy was tested in an independent validation cohort of some 19 hyperthyroidism patients and 17 patients who later progressed to ophthalmopathy. In about six Graves' hyperthyroidism patients, the study also compared T-cell repertoires from thyroid tissue with T-cell repertoires from blood. According to the paper, TCR Vbeta CDR3 sequencing was carried out on over 130 peripheral blood samples, which came from fewer than 50 ophthalmopathy, fewer than 80 hyperthyroidism and approximately 17 progressor patients.

This clonotype has at least ten counts. No antigen is known for it. It has no much larger one-base neighbor in the sample; base qualities were not kept. General conclusions and limits of the study: Most expanded thyroid clonotypes (frequency above 0.001) were also found in blood, which suggests that blood repertoires may mirror thyroid immune responses. Sample size was not statistically predetermined, and blinding of investigators to group allocation was not performed. In validation, progression to ophthalmopathy was predicted by the model with 65% to 71% sensitivity and 72% to 85% specificity, a median of roughly 6.4 months before onset. In cross-validation, a model built on a 13 V-J signature told ophthalmopathy apart from stable hyperthyroidism with 85% to 90% sensitivity and approximately 81% specificity, and in testing the same model reached 80%/75%.

Stable Graves' hyperthyroidism was defined as no progression to ophthalmopathy during 18 months of follow-up. Hyperthyroidism patients were newly diagnosed, had a disease duration of under 2 months, and were aged 18 to 65 years. Any patient with an uncontrolled infection, another autoimmune disease, pregnancy or lactation was excluded. Diagnoses relied on clinical symptoms, serum thyroxine and TRAb, thyroid ultrasound and orbital computed tomography. PBMCs were separated from roughly 10 ml of fresh peripheral blood using Ficoll-Paque density gradient centrifugation. Total RNA was extracted with Trizol reagent, and quality was checked on an Agilent 2100 Bioanalyzer. The TCR beta CDR3 regions were amplified from the RNA transcripts. A first-round RT-PCR of the TCR CDR3 used the HTBI primer set with the Qiagen OneStep RT-PCR kit. The libraries were constructed in a second round of multiplex PCR and then size-selected and purified. Paired-end sequencing of the libraries was performed with 100 bp reads on an Illumina HiSeq2000. For the original study's pipeline: SOAPnuke was used to process the raw data, with reads discarded if the reads contained adapters or uncalled bases, had a mean Phred below 15, or lacked an exact constant-primer or identifier match. COPE v1.2.5 was used to merge the high-quality paired reads, and each unique nucleotide sequence was defined as a clonotype. Clonotypes were aligned to IMGT TRBV, TRBD and TRBJ reference segments using MiTCR v1.1. Analysis was restricted to V-J combinations with a frequency above 0.0001, which covered 98% to 99.2% of repertoires. The TCS score was defined as the ratio of F50 (clonal expansion) to E x V (chaos), calculated using BLOSUM62-based TCRdist between CDR3 peptides within each V-J. Welch's t-statistics and random forest reduced roughly 540 V-J features to 13, which were used in a naive Bayes classifier (R e1071). Thyroid-blood repertoire similarity was quantified with the Morisita-Horn index. TCRdb passed the public sequencing reads through fastp at Q25 and MiXCR, retaining productive beta sequences. A single entry per CDR3 protein holds the most common genes and DNA from its merged rows. In this record, the V and J calls reflect TCRdb's handling and not the investigators' own analysis. The sample contains 750,000 to 950,000 distinct CDR3 sequences, over 35% of them found a single time. The ten largest clones take up about 9% of the sample.

V drops 5 bases and J drops 1 base, leaving 5 bases in between. The CDR3 has 12 amino acids, counting the end cysteine and phenylalanine. Only the CDR3 DNA stays, 36 bases, in frame from base 1. Via the germline V gene, CDR1 is SGHVS and CDR2 FQNEAQ. Sequencing was carried out using blood. The rearrangement joined TRBV7-8 to TRBJ1-2; no D gene can be assigned with confidence. This sequence was found in a man aged 18 to 35 with Graves' hyperthyroidism. The CDR3 in this case is CASSQHNYGYTF. The base sequence is TGTGCCAGCAGCCAACATAACTATGGCTACACCTTC. The reference TRBV7-8 and TRBJ1-2 proteins fill in what lies around the CDR3, so the full variable domain reads GAGVSQSPRYKVAKRGQDVALRCDPISGHVSLFWYQQALGQGPEFLTYFQNEAQLDKSGLPSDRFFAERPEGSVSTLKIQRTQQEDSAVYLCASSQHNYGYTFGSGTRLTVV.